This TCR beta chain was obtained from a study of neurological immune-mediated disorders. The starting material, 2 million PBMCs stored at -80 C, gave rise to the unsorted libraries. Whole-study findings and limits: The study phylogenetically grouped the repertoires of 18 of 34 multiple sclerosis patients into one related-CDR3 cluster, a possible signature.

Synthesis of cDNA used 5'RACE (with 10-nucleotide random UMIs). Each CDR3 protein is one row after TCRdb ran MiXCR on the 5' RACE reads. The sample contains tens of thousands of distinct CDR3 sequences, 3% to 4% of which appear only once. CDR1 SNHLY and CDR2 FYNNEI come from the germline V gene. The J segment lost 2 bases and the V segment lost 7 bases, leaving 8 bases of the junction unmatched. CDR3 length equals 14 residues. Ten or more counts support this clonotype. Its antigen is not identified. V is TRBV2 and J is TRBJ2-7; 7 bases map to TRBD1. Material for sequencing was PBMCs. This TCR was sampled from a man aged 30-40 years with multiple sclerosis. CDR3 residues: CASNFDRVAYEQYF. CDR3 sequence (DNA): TGTGCCAGCAATTTCGACAGGGTCGCCTACGAGCAGTACTTC.